This T cell receptor (beta chain) stems from a study of beta chain features in type 1 diabetes. Study-wide points: Naive, central memory and Treg TCRB repertoires appeared more alike in patients than in healthy donors. There was a moderate but significant shortening of TCRB CDR3s in all four CD4+ subsets of Type 1 diabetes patients.

The authors reverse transcribed all of the isolated RNA, so sequencing captured expressed TCRB transcripts. Libraries were prepared by immunoSEQ multiplex PCR; TCRdb keeps only in-frame clonotypes and omits some of them. The sample records roughly 340,000 clones, roughly 12% being singletons. Only one heparinised blood draw was taken per donor, and its volume averaged around 110 mL. Comments on this clone: The antigen remains unidentified.

This sequence was found in a woman aged 18-29 years with type 1 diabetes. The sequenced material came from naive CD4+ T cells from blood.

The CDR3 reads CASSLDRGNNEQFF. The CDR3 region has the DNA TGTGCCAGCAGCTTGGACAGGGGTAACAATGAGCAGTTCTTC. This chain joins TRBV5-4 and TRBJ2-1; 7 nucleotides align to TRBD1. The ends lost 0 bases at V and 5 bases at J; junction bases unmatched: 2. Germline assignment: CDR1 SGHNT and CDR2 YYREEE (reference sequence). This CDR3 contains 14 residues.